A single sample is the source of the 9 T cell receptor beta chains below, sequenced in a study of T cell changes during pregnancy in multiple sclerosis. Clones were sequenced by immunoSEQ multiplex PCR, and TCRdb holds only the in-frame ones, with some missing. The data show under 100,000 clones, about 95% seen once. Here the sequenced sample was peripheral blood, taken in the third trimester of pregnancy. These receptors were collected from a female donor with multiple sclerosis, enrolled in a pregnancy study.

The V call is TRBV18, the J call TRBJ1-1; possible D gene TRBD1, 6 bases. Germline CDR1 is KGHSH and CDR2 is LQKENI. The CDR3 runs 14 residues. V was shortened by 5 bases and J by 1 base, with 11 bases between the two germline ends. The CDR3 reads CASSYGQQNTEAFF. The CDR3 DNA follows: TGTGCCAGCTCATATGGACAGCAGAACACTGAAGCTTTCTTT.

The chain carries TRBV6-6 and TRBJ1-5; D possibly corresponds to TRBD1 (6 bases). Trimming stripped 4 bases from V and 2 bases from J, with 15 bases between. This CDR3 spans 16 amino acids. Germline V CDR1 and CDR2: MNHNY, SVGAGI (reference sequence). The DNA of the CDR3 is TGTGCCAGCAGTTCCGAAAGGGGGGGCGGCAATCAGCCCCAGCATTTT. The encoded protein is CASSSERGGGNQPQHF.

CDR3 loop: CASSLGQGNTEAFF. The CDR3 nucleotides are TGTGCCAGCAGCTTAGGACAGGGGAACACTGAAGCTTTCTTT. This chain connects TRBV13 to TRBJ1-1; the D gene is possibly TRBD1 (6 bases). This CDR3 is built from 14 residues. CDR1 and CDR2 (germline): PRHDT, FYEKMQ (reference sequence). Trimming pared 0 bases from V and 1 base from J, leaving 6 bases between.

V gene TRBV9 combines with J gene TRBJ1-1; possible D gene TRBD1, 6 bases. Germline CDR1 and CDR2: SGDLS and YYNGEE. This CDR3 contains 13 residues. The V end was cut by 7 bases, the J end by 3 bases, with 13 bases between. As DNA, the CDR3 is TGTGCCAGCGGCCGGGACACGGACACTGAAGCTTTCTTT. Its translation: CASGRDTDTEAFF.

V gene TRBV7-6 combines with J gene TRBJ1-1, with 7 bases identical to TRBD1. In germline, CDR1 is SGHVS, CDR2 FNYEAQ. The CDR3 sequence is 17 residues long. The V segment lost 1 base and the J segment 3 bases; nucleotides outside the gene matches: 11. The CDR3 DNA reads TGTGCCAGCAGCTTAGGGGCTCCGGGACAGTGGTACACTGAAGCTTTCTTT. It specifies CASSLGAPGQWYTEAFF.

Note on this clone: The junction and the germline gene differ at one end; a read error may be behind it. The CDR3 DNA reads TGTACCAGCAGCTTAGGGCAGGCAAATTCACCCCTCCACTTT. Translating gives CTSSLGQANSPLHF. The chain uses TRBV11-2 and TRBJ1-6, with D unclear. The CDR3 extends over 14 amino acids. Germline V gene lookup returns CDR1 SGHAT and CDR2 FQNNGV.

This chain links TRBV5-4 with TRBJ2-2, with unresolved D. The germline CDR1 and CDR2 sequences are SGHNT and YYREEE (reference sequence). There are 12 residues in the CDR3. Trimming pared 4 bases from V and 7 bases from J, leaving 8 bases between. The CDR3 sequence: CASSPPVGELFF. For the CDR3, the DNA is TGTGCCAGCAGCCCTCCTGTCGGGGAGCTGTTTTTT.

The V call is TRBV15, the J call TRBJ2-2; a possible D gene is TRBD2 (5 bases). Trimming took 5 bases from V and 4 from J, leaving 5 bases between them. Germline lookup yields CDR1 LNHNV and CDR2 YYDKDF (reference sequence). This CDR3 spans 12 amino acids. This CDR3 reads CATSGSTGELFF. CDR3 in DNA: TGTGCCACCAGCGGGAGCACCGGGGAGCTGTTTTTT.

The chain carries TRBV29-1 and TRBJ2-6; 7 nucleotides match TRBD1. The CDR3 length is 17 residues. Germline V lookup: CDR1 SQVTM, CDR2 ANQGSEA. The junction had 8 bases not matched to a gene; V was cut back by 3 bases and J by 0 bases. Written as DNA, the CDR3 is TGCAGCGTTGAGGTTTGGGACAGTCCCTCTGGGGCCAACGTCCTGACTTTC. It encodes CSVEVWDSPSGANVLTF.